Listed below are T cell receptor beta chains from one sample, sequenced in a study of blood T cells in healthy people across ages. A single record per CDR3 protein comes from TCRdb applying MiXCR to the 5' RACE reads. The data show some 1 million distinct CDR3 sequences, with around 45% seen just once and about 20% held by the top ten. The material sequenced was blood. The receptor source for this set is an older woman in good health. CDR3s include the opening cysteine and the closing phenylalanine or tryptophan.

v_gene	j_gene	CDR3aa
TRBV27	TRBJ2-7	CASSLTSSGDTTNEQYF
TRBV27	TRBJ2-7	CASRRDRVDEQYF
TRBV20-1	TRBJ2-1	CSATRGGWSSYNEQFF
TRBV5-4	TRBJ2-3	CASSFIGEDAQYF
TRBV11-2	TRBJ2-3	CASSLAGDDTQYF
TRBV12-3/TRBV12-4	TRBJ2-3	CASSLGSGGSPAAQYF
TRBV7-3	TRBJ2-1	CASSRTGGNYNEQFF
TRBV12-5	TRBJ2-5	CASGLDFQETQYF
TRBV27	TRBJ2-7	CASSSPVSSYEQYF
TRBV27	TRBJ1-2	CASSPYGGTGLGYTF
TRBV20-1	TRBJ2-7	CSARGEGDEQYF
TRBV6-6	TRBJ2-5	CASNEAGGRETQYF
TRBV3-1	NA	CASSQRTDQETQYF
TRBV20-1	TRBJ2-5	CSARQGTRETQYF
TRBV6-6	TRBJ2-5	CASSQRLAGVETQYF
TRBV11-1	TRBJ2-6	CASSLAPGGIAGANVLTF
TRBV5-1	TRBJ2-5	CASHAGLSQETQYF
TRBV15	TRBJ2-1	CATSRDRVGLNEQFF
TRBV20-1	NA	CSVSGRSDEQYF
TRBV28	TRBJ2-1	CASSTRQGYNEQFF
TRBV20-1	TRBJ2-7	CSALNRLQAYEQYF
TRBV6-1	NA	CASSEYGEGTQYF
TRBV5-6	TRBJ2-2	CASSSVRELFF
TRBV6-2/TRBV6-3	TRBJ2-3	CASRPGTSGRMTDTQYF
TRBV21-1	TRBJ2-1	CASSILDRGQETQFF
TRBV11-2	TRBJ2-7	CASRRVLEGYEQYF
TRBV28	TRBJ1-1	CASSLFADQGTEAFF
TRBV12-3/TRBV12-4	TRBJ2-1	CASSLGIEQFF
TRBV29-1	TRBJ1-1	CSVETGTEAFF
TRBV12-3/TRBV12-4	TRBJ2-6	CASSSTSGIYSGANVLTF
TRBV6-5	TRBJ2-3	CACGGASTDTQYF
TRBV20-1	TRBJ2-2	CSALRPGISTGELFF
TRBV10-2	NA	CASSGAGWREVFEQYF
TRBV7-9	TRBJ2-7	CASSDDGIGSQYF
TRBV20-1	TRBJ1-5	CSVRSGGGGQPQHF
TRBV25-1	TRBJ2-5	CASSPHSRTQYF
TRBV11-3	TRBJ2-5	CASSLEGGRQETQYF
TRBV4-1	TRBJ2-1	CASSQVSGGSYNEQFF
TRBV6-1	TRBJ2-1	CASSMGLAGGVGEQFF
TRBV7-7	TRBJ2-1	CASGVDSFRSNEQFF
TRBV9	TRBJ2-1	CASSVSPGITEQFF